This TCR beta chain originates from a study of post-analysis software for immune sequencing data. As to this clonotype: Its antigen is unknown.

General study results and limits: The five TRBV segments detected at higher frequency in patients than in controls included TRBV5-6, TRBV5-1 and TRBV20-1. Compared against controls, patients with multiple sclerosis displayed significantly lower normalized Chao1 diversity.

The germline V gene encodes CDR1 MNHEY and CDR2 SMNVEV (reference sequence). The CDR3 consists of 16 residues. J lost 0 bases, V lost 5 bases, and 8 bases had no gene match. cDNA libraries for TCR beta contained unique molecular identifiers. There were roughly 0.85 to 11 million T cells, and around 460,000 cDNA molecules came from them. TCRdb used MiXCR to reprocess the PCR reads, holding one entry per CDR3 protein. The table shows roughly 870,000 distinct CDR3 sequences, with roughly 50% occurring only once. Sequencing was carried out using blood. The chain has TRBV27 and TRBJ2-7; 9 bases are shared with TRBD2. The TCR sequence derives from a girl aged 10-17 years with multiple sclerosis. As DNA, the CDR3 is TGTGCCAGCAGTCCTAGACTAGCGGTGAGCTCCTACGAGCAGTACTTC. Translation: CASSPRLAVSSYEQYF.